This T cell receptor beta chain emerged from a study of technical replicates of blood from several donors. The germline CDR1 and CDR2 sequences are SGHRS and YFSETQ. The CDR3 has 15 amino acids. With 3 bases clipped from V and 6 bases from J, the junction kept 12 bases outside the gene matches. Here immunoSEQ multiplex PCR was the method, and the copy in TCRdb shows in-frame clones only, minus some. The sample holds about 58,000 clones; approximately 94% are singletons and the top ten take 3%. The chain is built from TRBV5-1 and TRBJ2-7; 7 bases line up with TRBD2. This sequence was found in a human donor in good health. Some clones in this sample may be carry-over from other donors' samples. The specimen sequenced was PBMCs. Here the CDR3 reads CASSSRPAGEGEQYF. The CDR3 coding sequence is TGCGCCAGCAGCTCGCGTCCCGCGGGAGAGGGCGAGCAGTACTTC.